The T cell receptor (beta chain) under discussion was sequenced for a study of cytomegalovirus exposure and HLA in healthy donors. Regarding the study as a whole: While the bulk of TCR sequences proved rare, some public TCRs turned up in many donors. Diagnosis of cytomegalovirus status made by the classifier reportedly showed high specificity and sensitivity.

Data came from immunoSEQ multiplex PCR; TCRdb stores just in-frame clones and leaves some out. The sample comprises under 95,000 clones, more than 75% of which are singletons, and roughly 2.1% rests with the top ten. This clone appeared a single time. The antigen remains undetermined. While the first cohort had 650 to 850 subjects, the donors belonged to the separate validation cohort of about 110 subjects. The CDR3 has 15 amino acids. V was clipped by 0 bases and J by 5 bases, with 12 bases between them. The germline CDR1 and CDR2 sequences are LGHNA and YNFKEQ. Sequencing was performed on PBMCs. This TCR was sampled from a man aged 30 to 45 in good health and CMV-seronegative. The chain recombines TRBV4-2 with TRBJ2-3; tentatively, D is TRBD2 (7 bases). CDR3 loop: CASSQERGPGDTQYF. The CDR3 DNA reads TGTGCCAGCAGCCAAGAGCGGGGGCCGGGAGATACGCAGTATTTT.